This T cell receptor beta chain was identified during a study of identical twins. Points from the study as a whole: The more abundant beta clonotypes in cord blood had fewer insertions, and memory repertoires did not show this.

Healthy Caucasian donors formed the entire cohort. A universal primer site was created by template switching, with the cDNA bearing unique molecular identifiers. One entry per CDR3 protein, called by TCRdb with MiXCR from the 5' RACE reads. The sample contains approximately 620,000 distinct CDR3 sequences, 8.6% of which appear only once. The CDR3 spans 17 residues. After removal of 0 bases from V and 0 bases from J, the junction contained 8 bases not matched to a gene. Germline loops: CDR1 MNHEY, CDR2 SMNVEV (reference sequence). This clonotype was picked up a small number of times. Its antigen is unidentified. The data also belong to a second study, concerning yellow fever vaccine responses in identical twins.

The receptor's source is a young woman in good health. Sample: PBMCs. The chain uses TRBV27 and TRBJ2-7; TRBD2 matches at 7 bases. In DNA form, the CDR3 reads TGTGCCAGCAGTTTATCAGCGGGGTACCCTAGCTCCTACGAGCAGTACTTC. As protein: CASSLSAGYPSSYEQYF.